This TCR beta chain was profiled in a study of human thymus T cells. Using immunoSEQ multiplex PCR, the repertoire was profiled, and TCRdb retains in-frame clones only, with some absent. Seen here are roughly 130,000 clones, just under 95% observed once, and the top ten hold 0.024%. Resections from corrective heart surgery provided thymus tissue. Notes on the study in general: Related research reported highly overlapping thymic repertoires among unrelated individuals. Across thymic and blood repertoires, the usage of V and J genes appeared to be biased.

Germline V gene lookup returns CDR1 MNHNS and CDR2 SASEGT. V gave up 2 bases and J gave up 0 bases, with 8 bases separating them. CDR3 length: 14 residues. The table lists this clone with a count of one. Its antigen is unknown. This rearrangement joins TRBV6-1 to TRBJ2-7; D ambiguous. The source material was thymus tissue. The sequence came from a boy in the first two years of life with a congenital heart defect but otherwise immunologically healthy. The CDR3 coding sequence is TGTGCCAGCAGTGAATGGTCAGCCTCCTACGAGCAGTACTTC. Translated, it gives CASSEWSASYEQYF.